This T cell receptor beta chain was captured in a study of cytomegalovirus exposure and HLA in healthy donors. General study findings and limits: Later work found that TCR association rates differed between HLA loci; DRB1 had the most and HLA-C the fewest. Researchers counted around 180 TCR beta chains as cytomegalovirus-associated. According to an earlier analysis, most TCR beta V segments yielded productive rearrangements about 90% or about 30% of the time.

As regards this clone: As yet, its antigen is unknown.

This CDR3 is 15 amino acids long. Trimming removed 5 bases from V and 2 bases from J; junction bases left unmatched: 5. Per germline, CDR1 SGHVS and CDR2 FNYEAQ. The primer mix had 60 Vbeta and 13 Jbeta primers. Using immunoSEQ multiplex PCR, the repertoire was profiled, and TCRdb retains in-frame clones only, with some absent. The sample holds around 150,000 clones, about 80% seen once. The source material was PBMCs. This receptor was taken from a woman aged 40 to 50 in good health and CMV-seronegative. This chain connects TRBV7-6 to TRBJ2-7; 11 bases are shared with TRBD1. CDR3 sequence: CASSPRTGGTYEQYF. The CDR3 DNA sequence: TGTGCCAGCAGCCCCCGGACAGGGGGCACCTACGAGCAGTACTTC.